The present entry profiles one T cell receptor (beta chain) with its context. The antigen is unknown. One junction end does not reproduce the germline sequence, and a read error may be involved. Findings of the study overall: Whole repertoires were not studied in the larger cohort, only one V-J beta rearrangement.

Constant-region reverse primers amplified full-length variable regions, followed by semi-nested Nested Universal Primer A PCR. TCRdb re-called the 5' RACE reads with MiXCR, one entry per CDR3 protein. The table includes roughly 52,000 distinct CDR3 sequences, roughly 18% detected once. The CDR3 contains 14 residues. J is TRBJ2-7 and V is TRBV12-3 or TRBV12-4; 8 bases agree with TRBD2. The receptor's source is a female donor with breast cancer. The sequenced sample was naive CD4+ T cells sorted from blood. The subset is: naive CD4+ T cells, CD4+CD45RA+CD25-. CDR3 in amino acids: CASRRTSGPNEQNF. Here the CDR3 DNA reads TGTGCTAGCAGAAGAACTAGCGGCCCCAACGAGCAGAACTTC.